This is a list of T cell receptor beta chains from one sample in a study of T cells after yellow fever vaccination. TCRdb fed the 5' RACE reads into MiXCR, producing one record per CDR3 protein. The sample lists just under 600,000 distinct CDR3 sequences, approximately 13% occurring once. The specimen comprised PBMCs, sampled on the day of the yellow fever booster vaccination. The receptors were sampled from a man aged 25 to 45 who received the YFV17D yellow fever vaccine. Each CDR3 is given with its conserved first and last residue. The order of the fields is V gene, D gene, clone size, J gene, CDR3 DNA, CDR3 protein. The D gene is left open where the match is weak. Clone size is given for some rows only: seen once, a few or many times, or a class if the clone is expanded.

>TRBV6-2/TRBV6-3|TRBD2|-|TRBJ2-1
TGTGCCAGCAGTTATATTCCGGGTAGCGGGAGTCATGAGCAGTTCTTC
CASSYIPGSGSHEQFF
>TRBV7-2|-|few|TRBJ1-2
TGTGCCAGCAGCTTAGGAGGGCAGGAATTCCTCTATGGCTACACCTTC
CASSLGGQEFLYGYTF
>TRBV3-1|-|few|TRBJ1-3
TGTGCCAGCAGCCAATACGGGGCCAACACCATATATTTT
CASSQYGANTIYF
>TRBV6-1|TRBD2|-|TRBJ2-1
TGTGCCAGCAGCACCGGGGCGGGAGGGCCTTACAATGAGCAGTTCTTC
CASSTGAGGPYNEQFF
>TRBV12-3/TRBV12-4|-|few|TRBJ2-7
TGTGCCAGCAGTTTTAACAGGGACTACGAGCAGTACTTC
CASSFNRDYEQYF
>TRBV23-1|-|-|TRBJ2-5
TGCGCCAGCAGTCTTTCCGGGCGTGCCCAGTACTTC
CASSLSGRAQYF
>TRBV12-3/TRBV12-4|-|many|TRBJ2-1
TGTGCCAGCAGCCCACACCGGGACCAGGAGCAGTTCTTC
CASSPHRDQEQFF
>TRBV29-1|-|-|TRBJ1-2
TGCAGCGTTGTAGGTGAAAACTATGGCTACACCTTC
CSVVGENYGYTF
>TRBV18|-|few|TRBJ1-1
TGTGCCAGCTCACCACGGGCAGGGACGGTTTATGAAGCTTTCTTT
CASSPRAGTVYEAFF
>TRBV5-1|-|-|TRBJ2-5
TGCGCCAGCAGCTATCAGGGTCCGCGTAGGGAGACCCAGTACTTC
CASSYQGPRRETQYF
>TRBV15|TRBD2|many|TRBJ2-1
TGTGCCACCAGCAGCCACCCGGGACTAGCGGGAGCTGAGCAGTTCTTC
CATSSHPGLAGAEQFF
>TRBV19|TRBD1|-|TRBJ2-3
TGTGCCAGTCGAGAGACAGGGGGCAATTCAGATACGCAGTATTTT
CASRETGGNSDTQYF
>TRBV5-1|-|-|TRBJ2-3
TGCGCCAGCAGCCTGGACAGACACACAGATACGCAGTATTTT
CASSLDRHTDTQYF
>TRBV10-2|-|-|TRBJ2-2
TGCGCCACCCACCTAGACTCCTCCGGTACCGGGGAGCTGTTTTTT
CATHLDSSGTGELFF
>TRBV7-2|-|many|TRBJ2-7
TGTGCCAGCAGCCCGACAGGACCTCCCTACGAGCAGTACTTC
CASSPTGPPYEQYF
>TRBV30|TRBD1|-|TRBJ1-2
TGTGCCTGGAGTGGGGGACAGGGGGCTCATGGCTACACCTTC
CAWSGGQGAHGYTF
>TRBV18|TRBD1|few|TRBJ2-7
TGTGCCAGCTCACCCGGACAGGGTGAAATCGAGCAGTACTTC
CASSPGQGEIEQYF
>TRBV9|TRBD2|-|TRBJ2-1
TGTGCCAGCAGCGCCCTTGCGGGAGCGTACAATGAGCAGTTCTTC
CASSALAGAYNEQFF
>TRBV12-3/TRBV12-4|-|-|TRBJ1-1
TGTGCCAGCACCCTACAGGATGGGGTTGGAACTGAAGCTTTCTTT
CASTLQDGVGTEAFF
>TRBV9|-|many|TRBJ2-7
TGTGCCAGCAGCGTTGGCGGGGACAACTACGAGCAGTACTTC
CASSVGGDNYEQYF
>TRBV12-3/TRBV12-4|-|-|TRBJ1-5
TGTGCCAGCAGCTACAGTGCCGGGTATAGCAATCAGCCCCAGCATTTT
CASSYSAGYSNQPQHF
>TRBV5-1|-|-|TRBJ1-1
TGCGCCAGCAGCTTCTCAACATCGAACACTGAAGCTTTCTTT
CASSFSTSNTEAFF
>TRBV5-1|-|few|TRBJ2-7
TGCGCCAGCAGCACCGGACTAATCTACGAGCAGTACTTC
CASSTGLIYEQYF
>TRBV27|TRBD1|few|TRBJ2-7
TGTGCCAGCAGTTTATCACAGGGGGCTGGAGAGCAGTACTTC
CASSLSQGAGEQYF
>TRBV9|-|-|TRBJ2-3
TGTGCCAGCAGCGTAGCCGGGGCCCTGTTTGCAGATACGCAGTATTTT
CASSVAGALFADTQYF
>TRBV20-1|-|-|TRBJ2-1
TGCAGTGCTAGTAACCTTGCTGTTGAGCAGTTCTTC
CSASNLAVEQFF
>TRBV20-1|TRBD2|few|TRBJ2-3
TGCAGTGCCTCCCCTGGCGGGAGGGCCTCAGATACGCAGTATTTT
CSASPGGRASDTQYF
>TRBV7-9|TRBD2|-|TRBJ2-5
TGTGCCAGCAGCCCTAAAAGCGGGAGGGCCTTAGAGACCCAGTACTTC
CASSPKSGRALETQYF
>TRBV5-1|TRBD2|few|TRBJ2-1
TGCGCCAGCAGCTTGGTTGCGGGAGGTAGGGGTGAGCAGTTCTTC
CASSLVAGGRGEQFF
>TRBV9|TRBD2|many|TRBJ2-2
TGTGCCAGCAGCTCCCGACTAGCGGGGTCGACCGGGGAGCTGTTTTTT
CASSSRLAGSTGELFF
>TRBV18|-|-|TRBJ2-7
TGTGCCAGCTCACCTCCGACAGGACCTCCTTACGAGCAGTACTTC
CASSPPTGPPYEQYF
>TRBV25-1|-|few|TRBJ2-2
TGTGCCAGTCACTTGGGGGTCGGGGAGCTGTTTTTT
CASHLGVGELFF
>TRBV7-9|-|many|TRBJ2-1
TGTGCCAGCAGCTTAGAGGCTAACTGGGATGAGCAGTTCTTC
CASSLEANWDEQFF
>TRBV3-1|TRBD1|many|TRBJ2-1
TGTGCCAGCAGCTCCGGGACAGAAAGCTCCTACAATGAGCAGTTCTTC
CASSSGTESSYNEQFF
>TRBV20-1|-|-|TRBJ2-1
TGCAGTGCTAAAGGTCTAGTCAATGAGCAGTTCTTC
CSAKGLVNEQFF
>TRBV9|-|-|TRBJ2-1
TGTGCCAGCAGCGGCCTAACGAACAATGAGCAGTTCTTC
CASSGLTNNEQFF
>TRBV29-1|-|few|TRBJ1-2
TGCAGCGTTGATCTCACAGTAGATGGCTACACCTTC
CSVDLTVDGYTF
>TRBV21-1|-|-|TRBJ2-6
TGTGCCAGCAACAAAGAGGAGGGCTCTGGGGCCAACGTCCTGACTTTC
CASNKEEGSGANVLTF
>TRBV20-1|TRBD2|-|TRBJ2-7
TGCAGTGCTAGAGGACTAGCGGACTCCTACGAGCAGTACTTC
CSARGLADSYEQYF
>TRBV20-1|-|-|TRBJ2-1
TGCAGTGCTAGAGATCTTGGAGCGGAAAGCTCCTACAATGAGCAGTTCTTC
CSARDLGAESSYNEQFF
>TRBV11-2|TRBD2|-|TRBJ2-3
TGTGCCAGCAGCGGGCAGTCACTAGCGGGTAGCACAGATACGCAGTATTTT
CASSGQSLAGSTDTQYF
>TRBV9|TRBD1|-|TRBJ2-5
TGTGCCAGCAGCGGACTCTCAGGGGGCCGTGTTGGGGAGACCCAGTACTTC
CASSGLSGGRVGETQYF
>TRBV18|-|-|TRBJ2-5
TGTGCCAGCGGATCTCCGGAGACCCAGTACTTC
CASGSPETQYF
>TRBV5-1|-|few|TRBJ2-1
TGCGCCAGCAGCGCGGGGACAGCCGGCAATGAGCAGTTCTTC
CASSAGTAGNEQFF
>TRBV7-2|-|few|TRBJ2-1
TGTGCCAGCAGTTCCGGGACGAACCAATACAATGAGCAGTTCTTC
CASSSGTNQYNEQFF
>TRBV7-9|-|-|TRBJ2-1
TGTGCCAGCAGCTTAGACGGGGGCACAGGTGAGCAGTTCTTC
CASSLDGGTGEQFF
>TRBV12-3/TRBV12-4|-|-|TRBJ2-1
TGTGCCAGCAGTTTAGGGGCTTCTAGGAATGAGCAGTTCTTC
CASSLGASRNEQFF
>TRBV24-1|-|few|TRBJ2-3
TGTGCCACCAGTGACCTAGACGGCGCCACAGATACGCAGTATTTT
CATSDLDGATDTQYF
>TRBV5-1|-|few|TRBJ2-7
TGCGCCAGCAGCTTGGGGGACAACTCCTACGAGCAGTACTTC
CASSLGDNSYEQYF
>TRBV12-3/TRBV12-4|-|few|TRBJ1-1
TGTGCCAGCACCAAGACGAACACTGAAGCTTTCTTT
CASTKTNTEAFF
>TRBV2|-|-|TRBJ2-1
TGTGCCAGCAGGTACGACAGGTTCTCCTACAATGAGCAGTTCTTC
CASRYDRFSYNEQFF
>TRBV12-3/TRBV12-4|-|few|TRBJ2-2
TGTGCCAGCAGTTTAATAAACACCGGGGAGCTGTTTTTT
CASSLINTGELFF
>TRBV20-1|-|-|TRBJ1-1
TGCAGTGCTAGAGCCGGTGGGGCGTCCACTGAAGCTTTCTTT
CSARAGGASTEAFF
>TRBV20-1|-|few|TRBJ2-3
TGCAGCCGGGCCCTTGTCGCAGATACGCAGTATTTT
CSRALVADTQYF
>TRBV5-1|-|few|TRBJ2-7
TGCGCCAGCAGCCCACCGGGCCACCCTCCTCGAGAGCAGTACTTC
CASSPPGHPPREQYF